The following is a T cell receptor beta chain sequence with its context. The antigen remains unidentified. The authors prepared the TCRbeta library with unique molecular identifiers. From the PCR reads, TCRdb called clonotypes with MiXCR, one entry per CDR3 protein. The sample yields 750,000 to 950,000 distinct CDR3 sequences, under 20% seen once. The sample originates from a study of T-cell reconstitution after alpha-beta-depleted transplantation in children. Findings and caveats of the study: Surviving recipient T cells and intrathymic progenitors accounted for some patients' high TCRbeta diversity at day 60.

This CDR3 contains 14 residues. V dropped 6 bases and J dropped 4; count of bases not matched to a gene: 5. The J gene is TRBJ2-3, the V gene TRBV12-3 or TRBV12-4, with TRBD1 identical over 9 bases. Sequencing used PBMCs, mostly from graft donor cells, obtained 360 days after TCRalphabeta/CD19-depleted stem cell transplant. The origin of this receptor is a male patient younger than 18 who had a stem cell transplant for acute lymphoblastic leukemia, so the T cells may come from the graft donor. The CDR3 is CASRPTGGSDTQYF. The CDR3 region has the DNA TGTGCCAGCAGACCTACAGGGGGCTCAGATACGCAGTATTTT.